Below are 18 T cell receptor beta chains sequenced from a single sample in a study of T cell changes during pregnancy in multiple sclerosis (dated by TCRdb to between 2018 and 2021). Library prep was done by the immunoSEQ multiplex PCR assay. The immuneACCESS repertoire file appears here via TCRdb, limited to in-frame rearrangements. These files lack a portion of the clones; in checked studies, under half of the deficit traces to unresolved V genes, and the cause of the others is not known. Within this sample are about 75,000 clones, with around 89% of them counted one time only. The top ten clones comprise roughly 1% of the sample. The input for sequencing was peripheral blood, taken in the first trimester of pregnancy. The receptors stem from a female donor in good health, enrolled as a control in a pregnancy study.

This rearrangement joins TRBV7-8 to TRBJ2-1; 8 bases are a match to TRBD1. The CDR3 has 13 amino acids. Trimming at V came to 5 bases and at J to 6 bases, leaving 3 bases not matched to a gene. CDR1 and CDR2 from the germline V gene are SGHVS and FQNEAQ. CDR3 in amino acids: CASSVTGANEQFF. CDR3 coding DNA: TGTGCCAGCAGCGTGACAGGGGCCAATGAGCAGTTCTTC.

This chain uses TRBV7-8 with TRBJ1-4; D is possibly TRBD1 (6 bases). The V gene's germline CDR1 is SGHVS and CDR2 FQNEAQ. This CDR3 has 15 residues. The V end was cut by 3 bases, the J end by 4 bases, with 12 bases between. CDR3 in DNA: TGTGCCAGCAGCTTCCCTGCAGGGGATAATGAAAAACTGTTTTTT. Translating it yields CASSFPAGDNEKLFF.

The chain has TRBV7-2 and TRBJ1-6; unclear D gene. The CDR3 has 18 residues. V was clipped by 2 bases and J by 1 base, with 15 bases between them. The germline V gene has CDR1 SGHTA and CDR2 FQGNSA. The CDR3, as DNA: TGTGCCAGCAGCTTATCTAGCCTAGCTATGTCCTATAATTCACCCCTCCACTTT. It specifies CASSLSSLAMSYNSPLHF.

The chain links TRBV6-1 to TRBJ1-2; TRBD1 might be the D (5 bases). Deletions cut 6 bases from V and 8 bases from J, with 13 bases between. Per the germline V gene, CDR1 is MNHNS and CDR2 is SASEGT. CDR3 length: 12 residues. CDR3 DNA: TGTGCCAGCAGGCTGGGACTGGGGGGCTACACCTTC. Translation gives CASRLGLGGYTF.

The chain joins TRBV18 to TRBJ1-2; D might be TRBD1 (6 bases). Germline CDR1 and CDR2: KGHSH and LQKENI. The CDR3 covers 14 residues. V lost 2 bases to trimming and J lost 6 bases, with 13 bases between them. CDR3 DNA sequence: TGTGCCAGCTCACCAACAGGGTTTGAAGATGGCTACACCTTC. Residues: CASSPTGFEDGYTF. Drawing the rest from reference TRBV18 and TRBJ1-2, the complete variable domain is NAGVMQNPRHLVRRRGQEARLRCSPMKGHSHVYWYRQLPEEGLKFMVYLQKENIIDESGMPKERFSAEFPKEGPSILRIQQVVRGDSAAYFCASSPTGFEDGYTFGSGTRLTVV.

The genes are TRBV6-6 and TRBJ2-7; 8 nucleotides align to TRBD2. CDR3 length equals 15 residues. V was pared by 5 bases and J by 4 bases, with 10 bases of the junction left unmatched. Germline V gene sequence: CDR1 MNHNY, CDR2 SVGAGI (reference sequence). The CDR3 nucleotides are TGTGCCAGCAGTCTCGGGGGGGCGCGCGATTACGAGCAGTACTTC. Translation: CASSLGGARDYEQYF.

The chain employs TRBV7-2 and TRBJ1-1; D gene unclear. CDR1 is SGHTA and CDR2 is FQGNSA in the germline V gene. V was trimmed by 4 bases and J by 4 bases, leaving 16 bases between them. This CDR3 is 15 amino acids long. In nucleotides, the CDR3 is TGTGCCAGCAGCTCTCGGTTGCGGGTGTCCACTGAAGCTTTCTTT. As protein: CASSSRLRVSTEAFF.

V is TRBV19 and J is TRBJ1-6; D remains ambiguous. The V gene lost 5 bases and the J gene lost 7 bases, with 21 bases spanning the gap. The V gene's germline CDR1 is LNHDA and CDR2 SQIVND (reference sequence). The CDR3 has 17 residues. The CDR3 here is CASSDPPYPSGNSPLHF. Written as DNA, the CDR3 is TGTGCCAGTAGTGACCCTCCCTACCCATCGGGGAATTCACCCCTCCACTTT. Based on the CDR3 plus reference TRBV19 and TRBJ1-6, the full variable domain is DGGITQSPKYLFRKEGQNVTLSCEQNLNHDAMYWYRQDPGQGLRLIYYSQIVNDFQKGDIAEGYSVSREKKESFPLTVTSAQKNPTAFYLCASSDPPYPSGNSPLHFGNGTRLTVT.

Written as DNA, the CDR3 is TGTGCCAGCTCTCAGGTCCCTTATGGCTACACCTTC. As protein: CASSQVPYGYTF. The V call is TRBV14, the J call TRBJ1-2; no reliable D call. CDR1 and CDR2 (germline): SGHDN, FVKESK. Trimming took off 8 bases at V and 5 bases at J, with 12 bases between the two ends. The CDR3 contains 12 residues.

The genes are TRBV27 and TRBJ2-7; 8 positions agree with TRBD1. V shed 3 bases, J shed 2 bases, and the junction held 6 bases outside the gene matches. The CDR3 consists of 15 residues. Germline CDR1 is MNHEY and CDR2 is SMNVEV (reference sequence). For the CDR3, the DNA is TGTGCCAGCAGTTTTGGGCAGGGGGCGCCCTACGAGCAGTACTTC. This sequence encodes CASSFGQGAPYEQYF.

The chain has TRBV21-1 and TRBJ1-6. TRBV21-1 is a pseudogene locus. The CDR3 contains 15 residues. The CDR3 here is CASSKESSYNSPLHF. CDR3 bases: TGTGCCAGCAGCAAGGAGAGCTCCTATAATTCACCCCTCCACTTT.

The gene calls are TRBV9 and TRBJ2-3, with 8 bases lining up with TRBD2. Germline V lookup: CDR1 SGDLS, CDR2 YYNGEE. V gave up 0 bases and J gave up 2 bases; unmatched junction bases: 2. The CDR3 loop spans 15 amino acids. The CDR3 bases are TGTGCCAGCAGCGTAGTGCGGGGGGACACAGATACGCAGTATTTT. Translating gives CASSVVRGDTDTQYF.

The chain links TRBV2 to TRBJ1-5, with 10 bases identical to TRBD1. This CDR3 has 15 residues. V gave up 5 bases and J gave up 6 bases; unmatched junction bases: 7. Germline values: CDR1 SNHLY, CDR2 FYNNEI. Here the CDR3 reads CASSLPGQGSQPQHF. In DNA form, the CDR3 reads TGTGCCAGCAGTCTCCCGGGACAGGGGAGTCAGCCCCAGCATTTT.

V usage is TRBV11-2 and J usage is TRBJ2-7, with TRBD2 matching 9 bases. This CDR3 contains 15 residues. V lost 5 bases and J lost 1; bases outside the gene matches: 6. Germline CDR1 reads SGHAT; CDR2 reads FQNNGV. The CDR3, as DNA: TGTGCCAGCAGCCAGACTAGCGGTTCTTCCTACGAGCAGTACTTC. As protein: CASSQTSGSSYEQYF. The complete variable domain, with remaining parts taken from reference TRBV11-2 and TRBJ2-7, reads EAGVAQSPRYKIIEKRQSVAFWCNPISGHATLYWYQQILGQGPKLLIQFQNNGVVDDSQLPKDRFSAERLKGVDSTLKIQPAKLEDSAVYLCASSQTSGSSYEQYFGPGTRLTVT.

The rearrangement uses TRBV5-1 and TRBJ1-1, with 9 nucleotides matching TRBD1. Germline CDR1 is SGHRS and CDR2 is YFSETQ. CDR3 length: 16 residues. The junction had 13 bases not matched to a gene; V was cut back by 4 bases and J by 6 bases. The CDR3: CASSRRTGAPFAEAFF. The CDR3 nucleotides read TGCGCCAGCAGCAGAAGGACAGGGGCCCCCTTCGCTGAAGCTTTCTTT.

V gene TRBV13 combines with J gene TRBJ1-3; 8 nucleotides line up with TRBD1. The CDR3 runs 16 residues. Germline-derived CDR1 and CDR2 are PRHDT and FYEKMQ (reference sequence). The V gene end was trimmed by 2 bases and the J gene end by 0 bases; junction bases not matched to a gene: 3. CDR3 amino acids: CASSLRTGSSGNTIYF. The CDR3 nucleotides read TGTGCCAGCAGCTTACGGACAGGGAGCTCTGGAAACACCATATATTTT.

The chain is built from TRBV19 and TRBJ2-1; 7 bases agree with TRBD2. Per the germline V gene, CDR1 is LNHDA and CDR2 is SQIVND (reference sequence). Germline trimming cut 5 bases from V and 7 bases from J; bases unmatched to any gene: 11. This CDR3 is built from 15 residues. In DNA, the CDR3 is TGTGCCAGTAGTTACTCAGGGACTAAATTAAATGAGCAGTTCTTC. Translation: CASSYSGTKLNEQFF.

By share, this clone ranks as medium-sized. This chain links TRBV27 with TRBJ2-1; TRBD1 aligns across 7 bases. The trim removed 6 bases at V and 2 bases at J, leaving 7 bases unmatched. This CDR3 has 15 residues. Germline lookup yields CDR1 MNHEY and CDR2 SMNVEV (reference sequence). The DNA of the CDR3 is TGTGCCAGCAGCCCAAGGGGGCCGGCCTACAATGAGCAGTTCTTC. Translation gives CASSPRGPAYNEQFF.